This T cell receptor (beta chain) was recovered during a study of spatial heterogeneity in lung cancer. Overall study context: There were, on average, more than nine raw-read appearances for each unique TCR and UMI combination. Study-level points and caveats: Among blood samples, ubiquitous expanded tumor TCRs appeared more at resection than at follow-up.

As to time point: sample taken at primary tumor resection. In each case, whole RNA from tumor, nontumor lung or frozen PBMC was sequenced unsorted. The donors were more than 70 patients with non-small cell lung cancer that was early-stage and untreated. J was trimmed by 10 bases and V by 3 bases; bases with no gene match: 14. The CDR3 runs to 16 residues. Looked up from germline, CDR1 is SGHVS and CDR2 is FQNEAQ. One entry per CDR3 protein, called by TCRdb with MiXCR from the 5' RACE reads. The table lists some 41,000 distinct CDR3 sequences, 6% to 7.5% of them singletons. Points on this clonotype: Antigen specificity is unknown.

The rearrangement uses TRBV7-8 and TRBJ2-1; 8 positions agree with TRBD2. The receptor comes from a female donor with early-stage non-small cell lung cancer. This specimen was PBMCs, taken at surgery. The CDR3 here is CASSFAGTSGLLEQFF. The CDR3 nucleotides read TGTGCCAGCAGCTTCGCCGGGACTAGTGGTCTTTTGGAGCAGTTCTTC.